The present T cell receptor (beta chain) was sequenced within a study of response to subunit inactivated influenza vaccine. Study results and limitations: There was a suggestion from the authors that each seasonal influenza vaccination recruits few new T cells.

V dropped 2 bases and J dropped 6; count of bases not matched to a gene: 11. CDR3 length: 17 amino acids. Per the germline V gene, CDR1 is MNHEY and CDR2 is SVGEGT. This clonotype was detected many times. The antigen is undetermined. Each CDR3 protein is one row after TCRdb ran MiXCR on the RT-PCR reads. The sample has hundreds of thousands of distinct CDR3 sequences, approximately 15% seen once. The rearrangement links TRBV6-2 or TRBV6-3 to TRBJ2-1; 9 positions match TRBD1. The sample here was PBMCs from blood, taken around 14 days before vaccination. This receptor was identified in a man aged 50 to 60 who received an inactivated influenza vaccine. The CDR3 coding sequence is TGTGCCAGCAGTTACCCGATCTATTACAGGGGGCTCAATGAGCAGTTCTTC. Its translation is CASSYPIYYRGLNEQFF.